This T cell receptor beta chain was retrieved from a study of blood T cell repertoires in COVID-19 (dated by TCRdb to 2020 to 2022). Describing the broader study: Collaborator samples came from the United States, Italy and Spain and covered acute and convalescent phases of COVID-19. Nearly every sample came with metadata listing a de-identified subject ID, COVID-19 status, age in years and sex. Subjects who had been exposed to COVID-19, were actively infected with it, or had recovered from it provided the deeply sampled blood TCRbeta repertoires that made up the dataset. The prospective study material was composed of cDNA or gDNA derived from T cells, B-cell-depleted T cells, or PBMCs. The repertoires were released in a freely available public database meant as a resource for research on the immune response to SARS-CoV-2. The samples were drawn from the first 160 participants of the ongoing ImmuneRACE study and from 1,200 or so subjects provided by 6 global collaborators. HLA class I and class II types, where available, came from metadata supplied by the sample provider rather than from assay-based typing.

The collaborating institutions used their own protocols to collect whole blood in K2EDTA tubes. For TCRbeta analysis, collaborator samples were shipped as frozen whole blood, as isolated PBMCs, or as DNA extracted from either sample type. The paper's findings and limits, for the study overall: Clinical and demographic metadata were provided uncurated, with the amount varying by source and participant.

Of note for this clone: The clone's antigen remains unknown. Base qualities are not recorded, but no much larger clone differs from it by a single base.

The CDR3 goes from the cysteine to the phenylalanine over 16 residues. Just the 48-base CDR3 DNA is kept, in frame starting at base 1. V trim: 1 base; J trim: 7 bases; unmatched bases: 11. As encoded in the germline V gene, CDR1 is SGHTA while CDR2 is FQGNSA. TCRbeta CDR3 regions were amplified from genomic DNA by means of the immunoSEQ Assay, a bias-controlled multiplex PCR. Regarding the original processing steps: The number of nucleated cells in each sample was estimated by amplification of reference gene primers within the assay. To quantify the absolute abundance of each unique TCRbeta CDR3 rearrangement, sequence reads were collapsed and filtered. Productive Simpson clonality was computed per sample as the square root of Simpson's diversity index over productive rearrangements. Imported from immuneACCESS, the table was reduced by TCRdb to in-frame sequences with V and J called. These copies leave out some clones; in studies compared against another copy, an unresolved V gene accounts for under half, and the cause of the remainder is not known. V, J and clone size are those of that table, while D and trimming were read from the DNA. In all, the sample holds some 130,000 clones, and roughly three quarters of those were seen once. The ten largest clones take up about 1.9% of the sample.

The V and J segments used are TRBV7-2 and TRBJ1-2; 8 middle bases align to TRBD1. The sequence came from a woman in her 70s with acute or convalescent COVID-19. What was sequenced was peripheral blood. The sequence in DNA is TGTGCCAGCAGCTTAGAGTGGGGAGACAGGGGTGGTGGCTACACCTTC. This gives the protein CASSLEWGDRGGGYTF.